This is a list of T cell receptor beta chains from one sample in a study of shared clonotypes between healthy human individuals. The method was immunoSEQ multiplex PCR; TCRdb's version includes in-frame clones alone and lacks a portion of them. The sample carries around 2,000,000 clones, roughly 91% recorded once. What was sequenced was naive CD8+ T cells from PBMCs. These receptors originate from a man aged 18 to 35 in good health. Some clones in this sample may be carry-over from other donors' samples. CDR3s include the opening cysteine and the closing phenylalanine or tryptophan. The order of the fields is J gene, D gene, V gene, clone size, CDR3 protein, CDR3 DNA. The D gene is left open where the match is weak. Clone size is stated in some rows and not others, as once, few, many or a class when expanded.

TRBJ2-7,TRBD1,TRBV6-4,-,CASSERGRRREQYF,TGTGCCAGCAGCGAAAGGGGGCGGCGGAGGGAGCAGTACTTC
TRBJ2-2,-,TRBV5-3,-,CARSPEGIRMGTGELFF,TGTGCCAGAAGCCCGGAGGGGATTCGGATGGGGACCGGGGAGCTGTTTTTT
TRBJ2-7,-,TRBV7-9,-,CASSLVSGPYEQYF,TGTGCCAGCAGCTTAGTATCAGGGCCCTACGAGCAGTACTTC
TRBJ2-7,-,TRBV28,-,CASSSLTGPRSYEQYF,TGTGCCAGCAGTTCTTTGACCGGGCCCCGCTCCTACGAGCAGTACTTC
TRBJ1-5,-,TRBV27,few,CASRTGSQPQHF,TGTGCCAGCAGAACAGGGTCCCAGCCCCAGCATTTT
TRBJ2-7,-,TRBV5-1,-,CASSLRNNYEQYF,TGCGCCAGCTCCCTGCGGAATAACTACGAGCAGTACTTC
TRBJ2-7,-,TRBV4-1,-,CASSQGLEYEQYF,TGCGCCAGCAGCCAGGGACTCGAGTACGAGCAGTACTTC
TRBJ2-3,TRBD2,TRBV30,-,CAHTTSGTRTDTQYF,TGTGCCCACACCACTAGCGGAACCCGCACAGATACGCAGTATTTT
TRBJ2-3,TRBD2,TRBV27,once,CASSLIYPREGPDTQYF,TGTGCCAGCAGTTTAATCTACCCACGGGAGGGCCCGGATACGCAGTATTTT
TRBJ2-3,-,TRBV4-1,-,CASSQVTGRTDTQYF,TGCGCCAGCAGCCAAGTAACAGGGCGCACAGATACGCAGTATTTT
TRBJ1-2,TRBD1,TRBV28,-,CASRSTGYYGYTF,TGTGCCAGCAGGTCGACAGGGTACTATGGCTACACCTTC
TRBJ2-3,-,TRBV7-2,-,CASSPSSSWWDTQYF,TGTGCCAGCAGCCCATCGTCTAGCTGGTGGGATACGCAGTATTTT
TRBJ2-5,TRBD1,TRBV9,once,CASSVYDRGETQYF,TGTGCCAGCAGCGTGTATGACAGGGGGGAAACCCAGTACTTC
TRBJ2-1,-,TRBV28,-,CASRPVVDPSYNEQFF,TGTGCCAGCAGACCCGTAGTCGACCCGTCCTACAATGAGCAGTTCTTC
TRBJ2-2,-,TRBV6-5,-,CASSFSSGTGELFF,TGTGCCAGCAGTTTCAGTTCGGGAACCGGGGAGCTGTTTTTT
TRBJ2-3,TRBD2,TRBV30,-,CAWSPASGLADTQYF,TGTGCCTGGAGTCCGGCTAGCGGGTTGGCAGATACGCAGTATTTT
TRBJ2-5,-,TRBV29-1,-,CSTRRNQETQYF,TGCAGCACCCGACGGAACCAAGAGACCCAGTACTTC
TRBJ2-3,TRBD2,TRBV7-8,-,CASSLSWTSGRYTQYF,TGTGCCAGCAGCTTAAGTTGGACTAGCGGGAGATATACGCAGTATTTT
TRBJ2-3,-,TRBV4-3,-,CASSPDRSTDTQYF,TGCGCCAGCAGCCCTGACAGAAGCACAGATACGCAGTATTTT
TRBJ1-2,-,TRBV28,-,CASSFAGSYGYTF,TGTGCCAGCAGTTTCGCGGGCAGCTATGGCTACACCTTC
TRBJ2-4,-,TRBV7-9,-,CASSLWTGKNIQYF,TGTGCCAGCAGCCTATGGACGGGGAAAAACATTCAGTACTTC
TRBJ2-7,TRBD2,TRBV9,-,CASSVGGGRVFEQYF,TGTGCCAGCAGCGTAGGGGGCGGGAGGGTATTCGAGCAGTACTTC
TRBJ2-3,TRBD2,TRBV11-2,-,CASSLGLAITDTQYF,TGTGCCAGCAGCTTGGGACTAGCGATCACAGATACGCAGTATTTT